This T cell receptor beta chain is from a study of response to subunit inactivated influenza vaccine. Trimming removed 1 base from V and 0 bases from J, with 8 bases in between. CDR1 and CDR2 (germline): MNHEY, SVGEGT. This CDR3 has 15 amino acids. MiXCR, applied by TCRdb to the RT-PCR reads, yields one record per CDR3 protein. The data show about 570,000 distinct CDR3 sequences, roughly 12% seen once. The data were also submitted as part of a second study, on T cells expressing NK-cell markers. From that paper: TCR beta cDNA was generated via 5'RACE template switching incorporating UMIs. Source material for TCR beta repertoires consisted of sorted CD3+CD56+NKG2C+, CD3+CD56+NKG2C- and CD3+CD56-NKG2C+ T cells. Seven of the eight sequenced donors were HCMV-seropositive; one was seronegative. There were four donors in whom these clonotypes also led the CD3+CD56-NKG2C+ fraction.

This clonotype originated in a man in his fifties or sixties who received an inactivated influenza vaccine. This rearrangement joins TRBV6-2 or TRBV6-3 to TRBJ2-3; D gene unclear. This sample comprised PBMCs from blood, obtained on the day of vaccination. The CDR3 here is CASSYFLKSTDTQYF. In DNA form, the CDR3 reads TGTGCCAGCAGTTACTTCCTGAAAAGCACAGATACGCAGTATTTT.